These 9 T cell receptor beta chains were all obtained from the same sample, sequenced in a study of cytomegalovirus exposure and HLA in healthy donors. A multiplex PCR was run with 60 Vbeta primers and 13 Jbeta primers. Using immunoSEQ multiplex PCR, the repertoire was profiled, and TCRdb retains in-frame clones only, with some absent. The sample gives some 98,000 clones, more than 60% of which show up once; under 3% is in the top ten. Material: PBMCs. The source of these receptors is a man between 45 and 60 years old in good health and CMV-seronegative.

This clone occurred a few times. The chain combines TRBV4-1 with TRBJ2-5; 7 positions match TRBD2. Trimming removed 3 bases from V and 4 bases from J; junction bases left unmatched: 2. Germline CDR1 reads MGHRA; CDR2 reads YSYEKL. The CDR3 has 13 amino acids. The CDR3 loop is CASSQRESETQYF. CDR3 coding DNA: TGCGCCAGCAGCCAGCGGGAGTCAGAGACCCAGTACTTC.

This sequence joins TRBV5-4 and TRBJ1-6; 7 bases match TRBD1. Losses at the gene ends were 4 bases for V and 6 bases for J; bases not matched to a gene: 4. Germline CDR1 and CDR2: SGHNT and YYREEE (reference sequence). The CDR3 covers 14 residues. CDR3 loop: CASSNDRVNSPLHF. The CDR3 DNA sequence: TGTGCCAGCAGCAACGACAGGGTTAATTCACCCCTCCACTTT.

This clone was picked up a small number of times. This sequence may be a read error, since a much larger clone differs from it by one base. The chain employs TRBV4-1 and TRBJ2-3, with 11 bases lining up with TRBD2. V shed 0 bases, J shed 3 bases, and the junction held 5 bases outside the gene matches. CDR1 and CDR2 from the germline V gene are MGHRA and YSYEKL. The CDR3 is 17 amino acids. CDR3 sequence (DNA): TGCGCCAGCAGCCAAGATTCTAGCGGGGGGAGGACAGATACGCAGTATTTT. Translated, it gives CASSQDSSGGRTDTQYF.

The J gene is TRBJ2-2, the V gene TRBV5-1, with D possibly matching TRBD1 (8 bases). The CDR3 runs 16 residues. The V and J ends lost 9 bases and 1 base respectively, with 19 bases between them. Germline CDR1 reads SGHRS; CDR2 reads YFSETQ. The CDR3 spells CATSPGGGRNTGELFF. DNA for the CDR3: TGCGCCACCTCGCCAGGGGGCGGGAGGAACACCGGGGAGCTGTTTTTT.

The V gene is TRBV14, the J gene TRBJ2-7, with 7 positions matching TRBD1. The CDR3 spans 15 residues. Per the germline V gene, CDR1 is SGHDN and CDR2 is FVKESK. Trimming took 2 bases from V and 3 from J; bases not matched to a gene: 7. The CDR3 sequence: CASSQIGGRVYEQYF. The CDR3 DNA reads as TGTGCCAGCAGCCAAATAGGGGGCAGGGTCTACGAGCAGTACTTC.

This clone was recorded a few times. V gene TRBV28 combines with J gene TRBJ2-5; 7 bases fit TRBD2. TRBJ2-7 matches the DNA end more closely, so the J call is doubtful. This CDR3 is built from 16 residues. The germline V gene encodes CDR1 MDHEN and CDR2 SYDVKM. The CDR3: CASSSPGVGTNYEQYF. CDR3 sequence (DNA): TGTGCCAGCAGTTCCCCGGGGGTGGGGACTAACTACGAGCAGTACTTC.

The CDR3 region is CASRKGGLDTDTQYF. For the CDR3, the DNA is TGTGCCAGCAGAAAAGGAGGACTAGACACAGATACGCAGTATTTT. This chain connects TRBV9 to TRBJ2-3, with 7 bases that match TRBD2. Germline-derived CDR1 and CDR2 are SGDLS and YYNGEE. The ends lost 5 bases at V and 2 bases at J; junction bases unmatched: 8. The length of the CDR3 is 15 residues. Filled out from reference TRBV9 and TRBJ2-3, the complete variable domain reads DSGVTQTPKHLITATGQRVTLRCSPRSGDLSVYWYQQSLDQGLQFLIQYYNGEERAKGNILERFSAQQFPDLHSELNLSSLELGDSALYFCASRKGGLDTDTQYFGPGTRLTVL.

This clone showed up just a few times. The chain is built from TRBV19 and TRBJ1-5, with D possibly TRBD1 on 5 matching bases. In germline, CDR1 is LNHDA, CDR2 SQIVND (reference sequence). The CDR3 length is 15 residues. Trimming removed 5 bases from V and 3 bases from J, with 14 bases in between. This chain's CDR3 is CASSSWGDANQPQHF. As DNA, the CDR3 is TGTGCCAGTAGTTCCTGGGGGGATGCCAATCAGCCCCAGCATTTT.

This clone was seen a single time. V is TRBV5-1 and J is TRBJ1-3; 9 bases line up with TRBD1. The germline V gene has CDR1 SGHRS and CDR2 YFSETQ. Germline trimming cut 5 bases from V and 0 bases from J; bases unmatched to any gene: 3. CDR3 length: 15 amino acids. The CDR3 reads CASRRDRVSGNTIYF. As DNA, the CDR3 is TGCGCCAGCAGGCGGGACAGGGTCTCTGGAAACACCATATATTTT.